This note documents a single T cell receptor beta chain sequence. No antigen is known for it. Specified treatment: oral pan-JAK inhibitor, 5-10 mg twice daily. The data stem from a study of CD8+ T cells in alopecia areata. Regarding the study as a whole: Sequencing of scalp samples also captures resident alphabeta T cells of normal skin.

The CDR3 loop spans 13 amino acids. The V and J ends lost 2 bases and 2 bases respectively, with 6 bases between them. Germline V gives CDR1 KGHSH, CDR2 LQKENI. cDNA reverse transcribed from extracted RNA served as the sequencing template. Measured with immunoSEQ multiplex PCR; TCRdb has only the in-frame clones, and not every one. The data show 150,000 to 200,000 clones, 58% seen once. The chain recombines TRBV18 with TRBJ2-5; D is undetermined. The clonotype was recovered from a human donor with alopecia areata. The sample was CD4+ T cells sorted from blood, taken around week 55, from a patient treated with tofacitinib. The CDR3 DNA is TGTGCCAGCTCACCAGGGCATCAAGAGACCCAGTACTTC. This codes for CASSPGHQETQYF.